This entry features one TCR beta chain sequence. As yet, its antigen is unknown. This record belongs to a study of cytomegalovirus exposure and HLA in healthy donors. PCR primers comprised 60 Vbeta and 13 Jbeta primers. The protocol was immunoSEQ multiplex PCR, while the TCRdb copy is restricted to in-frame clones and leaves out a portion. The top ten hold around 0.67% of the sample, which has about 130,000 clones, 81% seen once. General observations from the study: The productive fraction for most TCR beta V segments was about 87% or about 30% in an earlier analysis. Later on, analysis showed that most CMV-associated TCR beta chains appeared to be HLA-restricted.

This clonotype was sampled from a man younger than 30 in good health and CMV-seronegative. Sequenced: PBMCs.

CDR3 in DNA: TGTGCCAGCAGGGCGACAGGGAGCAATCAGCCCCAGCATTTT. It encodes CASRATGSNQPQHF. The chain is built from TRBV6-5 and TRBJ1-5, with TRBD1 identical over 7 bases. CDR3 size: 14 residues. Germline CDR1 is MNHEY and CDR2 is SVGAGI. J was trimmed by 1 base and V by 6 bases; bases with no gene match: 3.